At least ten counts were recorded for the clone carrying this T cell receptor beta chain. The sample belongs to a study of spatial heterogeneity in lung cancer. About the research overall: Detection of beta-chain sequences consistently exceeded that of alpha-chain sequences. There were, on average, more than ten raw-read appearances for each unique TCR and UMI combination.

Trimming cost V 4 bases and J 1 base, with 11 bases left between them. The CDR3 contains 15 residues. Germline V gene data show CDR1 as KGHSH and CDR2 as LQKENI. Time point denoted: sample taken at primary tumor resection. In each case, whole RNA from tumor, nontumor lung or frozen PBMC was sequenced unsorted. The donors comprised around 72 untreated early-stage non-small cell lung cancer patients. One entry per CDR3 protein, called by TCRdb with MiXCR from the 5' RACE reads. The sample lists under 30,000 distinct CDR3 sequences, 2.5% to 4% seen once, with more than 25% in the top ten. The sample in question was PBMCs, obtained at surgery. V is TRBV18 and J is TRBJ1-5, with a possible D match to TRBD1 (6 bases). The clonotype comes from a female donor with early-stage non-small cell lung cancer. As DNA, the CDR3 is TGTGCCAGCTCACGGGGGCAGGGGAGCAATCAGCCCCAGCATTTT. Translating it yields CASSRGQGSNQPQHF.